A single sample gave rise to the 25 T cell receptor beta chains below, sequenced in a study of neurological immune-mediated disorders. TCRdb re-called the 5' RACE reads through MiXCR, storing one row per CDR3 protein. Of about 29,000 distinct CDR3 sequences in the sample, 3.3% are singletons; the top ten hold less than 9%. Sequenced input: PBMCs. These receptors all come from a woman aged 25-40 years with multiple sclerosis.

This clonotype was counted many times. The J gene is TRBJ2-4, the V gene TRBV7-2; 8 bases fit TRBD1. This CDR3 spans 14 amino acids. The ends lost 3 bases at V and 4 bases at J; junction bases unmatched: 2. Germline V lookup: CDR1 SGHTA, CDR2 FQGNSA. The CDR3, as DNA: TGTGCCAGCAGCTTTCGGACAGGGAAAAACATTCAGTACTTC. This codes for CASSFRTGKNIQYF.

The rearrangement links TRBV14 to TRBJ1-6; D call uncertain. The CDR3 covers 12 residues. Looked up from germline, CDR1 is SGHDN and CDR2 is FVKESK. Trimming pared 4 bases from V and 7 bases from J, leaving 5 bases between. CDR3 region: CASSRENSPLHF. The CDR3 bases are TGTGCCAGCAGCCGAGAGAATTCACCCCTCCACTTT.

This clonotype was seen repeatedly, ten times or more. The chain's CDR3 is CASSWGNRAQGYTF. The CDR3 DNA reads TGTGCCAGCAGCTGGGGAAACAGGGCTCAGGGCTACACCTTC. V gene TRBV7-2 combines with J gene TRBJ1-2; a possible D gene is TRBD1 (6 bases). The CDR3 has 14 residues. V lost 4 bases and J lost 8, with 17 bases in between. The V gene's germline CDR1 is SGHTA and CDR2 FQGNSA.

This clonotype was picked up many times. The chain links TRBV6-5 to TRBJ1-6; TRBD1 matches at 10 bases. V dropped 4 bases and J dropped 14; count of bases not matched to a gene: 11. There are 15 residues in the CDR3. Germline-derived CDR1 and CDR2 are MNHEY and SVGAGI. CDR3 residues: CASSSKGQGLRSLHF. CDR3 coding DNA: TGTGCCAGCAGTTCAAAGGGACAGGGGCTTAGGTCCCTCCACTTT.

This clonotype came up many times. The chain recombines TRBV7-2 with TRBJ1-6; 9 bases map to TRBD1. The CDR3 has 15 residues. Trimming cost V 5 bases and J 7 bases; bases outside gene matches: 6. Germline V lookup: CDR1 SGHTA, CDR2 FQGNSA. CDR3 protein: CASSPDGQGNSPLHF. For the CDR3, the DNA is TGTGCCAGCAGCCCCGACGGACAGGGGAATTCACCCCTCCACTTT.

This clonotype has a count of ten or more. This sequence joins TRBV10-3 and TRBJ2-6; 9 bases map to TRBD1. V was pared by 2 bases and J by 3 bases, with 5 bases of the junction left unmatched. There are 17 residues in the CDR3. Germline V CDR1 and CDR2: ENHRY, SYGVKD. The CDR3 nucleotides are TGTGCCATCAGTGAGGGACAGGGGTCGAGTGGGGCCAACGTCCTGACTTTC. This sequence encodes CAISEGQGSSGANVLTF.

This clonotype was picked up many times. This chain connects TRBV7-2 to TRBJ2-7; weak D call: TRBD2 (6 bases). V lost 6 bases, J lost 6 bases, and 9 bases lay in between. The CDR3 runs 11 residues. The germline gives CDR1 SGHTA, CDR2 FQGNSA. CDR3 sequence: CASRWEAEQYF. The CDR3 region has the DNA TGTGCCAGCAGGTGGGAGGCCGAGCAGTACTTC.

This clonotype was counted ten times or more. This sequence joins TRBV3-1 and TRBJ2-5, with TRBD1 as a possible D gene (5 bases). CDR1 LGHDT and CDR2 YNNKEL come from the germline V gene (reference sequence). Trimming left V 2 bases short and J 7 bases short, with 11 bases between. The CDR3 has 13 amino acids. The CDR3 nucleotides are TGTGCCAGCAGCCAAACCTATCAGGGGACCCAGTACTTC. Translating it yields CASSQTYQGTQYF.

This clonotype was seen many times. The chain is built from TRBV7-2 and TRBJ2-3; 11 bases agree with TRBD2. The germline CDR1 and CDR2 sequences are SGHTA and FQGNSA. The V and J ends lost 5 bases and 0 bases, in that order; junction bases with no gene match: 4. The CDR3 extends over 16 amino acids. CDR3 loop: CASSPLAGGSTDTQYF. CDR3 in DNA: TGTGCCAGCAGCCCCTTAGCGGGGGGGAGCACAGATACGCAGTATTTT.

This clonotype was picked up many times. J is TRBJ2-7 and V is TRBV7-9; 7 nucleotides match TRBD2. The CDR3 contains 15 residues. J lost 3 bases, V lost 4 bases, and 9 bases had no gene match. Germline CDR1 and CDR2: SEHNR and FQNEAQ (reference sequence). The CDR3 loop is CASSYGGREGYEQYF. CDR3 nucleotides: TGTGCCAGCAGCTATGGCGGGAGAGAGGGCTACGAGCAGTACTTC.

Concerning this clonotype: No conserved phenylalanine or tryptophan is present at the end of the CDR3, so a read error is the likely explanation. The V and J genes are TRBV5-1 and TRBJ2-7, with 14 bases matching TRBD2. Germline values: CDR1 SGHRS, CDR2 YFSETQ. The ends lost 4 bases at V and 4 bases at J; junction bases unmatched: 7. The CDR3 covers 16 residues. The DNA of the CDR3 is TGCGCCAGCAGCCAGACTAGCGGGAGGGTATCGTACGAGCAGTACAAC. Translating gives CASSQTSGRVSYEQYN.

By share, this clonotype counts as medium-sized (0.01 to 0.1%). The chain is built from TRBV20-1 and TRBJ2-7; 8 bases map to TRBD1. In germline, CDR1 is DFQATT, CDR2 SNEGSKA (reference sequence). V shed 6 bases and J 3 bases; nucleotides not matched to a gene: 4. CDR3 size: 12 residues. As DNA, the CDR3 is TGCAGTGCAACCGGGACAGGCTACGAGCAGTACTTC. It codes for CSATGTGYEQYF.

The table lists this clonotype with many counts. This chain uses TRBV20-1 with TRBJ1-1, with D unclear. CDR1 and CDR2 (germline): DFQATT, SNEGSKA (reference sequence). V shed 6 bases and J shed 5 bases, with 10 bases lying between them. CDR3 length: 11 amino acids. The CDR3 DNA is TGCAGTGCGCGGACCGAGACTGAAGCTTTCTTT. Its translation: CSARTETEAFF.

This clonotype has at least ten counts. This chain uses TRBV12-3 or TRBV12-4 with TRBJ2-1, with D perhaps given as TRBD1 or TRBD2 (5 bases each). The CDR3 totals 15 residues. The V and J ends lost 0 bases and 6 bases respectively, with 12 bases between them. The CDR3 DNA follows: TGTGCCAGCAGTTTAGCGGGGGTAGCTACCAATGAGCAGTTCTTC. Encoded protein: CASSLAGVATNEQFF.

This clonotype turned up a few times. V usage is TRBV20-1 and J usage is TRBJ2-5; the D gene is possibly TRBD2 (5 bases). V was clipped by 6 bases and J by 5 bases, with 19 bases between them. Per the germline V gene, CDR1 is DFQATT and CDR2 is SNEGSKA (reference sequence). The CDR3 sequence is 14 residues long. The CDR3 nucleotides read TGCAGTGCCTTCGTAGTGCTACGGAGGGAGACCCAGTACTTC. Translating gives CSAFVVLRRETQYF.

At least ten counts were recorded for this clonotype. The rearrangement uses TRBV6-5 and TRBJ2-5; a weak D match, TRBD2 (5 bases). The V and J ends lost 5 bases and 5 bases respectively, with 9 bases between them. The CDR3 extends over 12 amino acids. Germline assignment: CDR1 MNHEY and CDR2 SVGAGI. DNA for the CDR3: TGTGCCAGCAGTGGGAGCAGCGAGACCCAGTACTTC. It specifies CASSGSSETQYF.

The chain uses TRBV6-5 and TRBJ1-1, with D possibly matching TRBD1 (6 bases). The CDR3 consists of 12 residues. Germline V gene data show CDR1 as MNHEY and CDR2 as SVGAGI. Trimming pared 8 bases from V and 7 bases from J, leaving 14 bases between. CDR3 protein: CASGTFRFEAFF. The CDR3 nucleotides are TGTGCCAGCGGGACATTTAGGTTTGAAGCTTTCTTT.

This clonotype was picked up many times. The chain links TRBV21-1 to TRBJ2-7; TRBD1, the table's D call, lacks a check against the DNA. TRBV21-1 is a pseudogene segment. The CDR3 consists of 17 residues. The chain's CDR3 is CASRPGRSVQGWWEQYF. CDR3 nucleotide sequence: TGTGCCAGCAGGCCTGGGCGTAGCGTGCAAGGTTGGTGGGAGCAGTACTTC.

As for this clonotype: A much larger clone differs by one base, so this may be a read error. The CDR3 is CASSPIGNRTDTQYF. CDR3 nucleotides: TGTGCCAGCTCACCGATCGGAAACAGGACAGATACGCAGTATTTT. The V and J genes are TRBV18 and TRBJ2-3; tentatively, D is TRBD1 (5 bases). CDR1 is KGHSH and CDR2 is LQKENI in the germline V gene. V was cut by 3 bases and J by 3 bases, with 13 bases left in between. This CDR3 has 15 residues. Filled out from reference TRBV18 and TRBJ2-3, the complete variable domain reads NAGVMQNPRHLVRRRGQEARLRCSPMKGHSHVYWYRQLPEEGLKFMVYLQKENIIDESGMPKERFSAEFPKEGPSILRIQQVVRGDSAAYFCASSPIGNRTDTQYFGPGTRLTVL.

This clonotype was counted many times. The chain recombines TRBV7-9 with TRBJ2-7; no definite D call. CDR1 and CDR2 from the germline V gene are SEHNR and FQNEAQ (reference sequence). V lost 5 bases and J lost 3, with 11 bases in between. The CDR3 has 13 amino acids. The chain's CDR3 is CASSKARDYEQYF. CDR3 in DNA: TGTGCCAGCAGCAAGGCTAGAGACTACGAGCAGTACTTC.

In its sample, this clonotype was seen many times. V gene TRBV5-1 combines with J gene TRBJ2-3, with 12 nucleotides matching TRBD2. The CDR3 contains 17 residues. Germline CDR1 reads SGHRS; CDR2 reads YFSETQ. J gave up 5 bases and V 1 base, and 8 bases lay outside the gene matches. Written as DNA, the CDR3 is TGCGCCAGCAGCTTGCTTCCTAGCGGGAGGGCTGTAGATACGCAGTATTTT. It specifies CASSLLPSGRAVDTQYF.

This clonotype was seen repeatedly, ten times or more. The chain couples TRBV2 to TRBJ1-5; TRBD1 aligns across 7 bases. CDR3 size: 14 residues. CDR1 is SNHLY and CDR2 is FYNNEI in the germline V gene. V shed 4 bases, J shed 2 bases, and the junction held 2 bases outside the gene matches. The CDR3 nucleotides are TGTGCCAGCAGTGCCGGACAGGGCAATCAGCCCCAGCATTTT. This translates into CASSAGQGNQPQHF.

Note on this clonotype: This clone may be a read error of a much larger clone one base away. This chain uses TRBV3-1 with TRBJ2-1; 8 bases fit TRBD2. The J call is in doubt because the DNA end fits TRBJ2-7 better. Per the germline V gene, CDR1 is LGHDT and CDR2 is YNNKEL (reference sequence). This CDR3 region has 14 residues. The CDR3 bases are TGTGCCAGCATCAGGCGGGGGGCGGACAATGAGCAGTACTTC. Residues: CASIRRGADNEQYF.

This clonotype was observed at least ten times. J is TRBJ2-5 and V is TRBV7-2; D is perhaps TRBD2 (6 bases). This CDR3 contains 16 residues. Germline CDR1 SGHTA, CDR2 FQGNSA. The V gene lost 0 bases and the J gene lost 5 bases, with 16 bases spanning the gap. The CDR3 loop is CASSLAAGSGSETQYF. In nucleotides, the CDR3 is TGTGCCAGCAGCTTAGCGGCGGGGTCAGGGAGTGAGACCCAGTACTTC.

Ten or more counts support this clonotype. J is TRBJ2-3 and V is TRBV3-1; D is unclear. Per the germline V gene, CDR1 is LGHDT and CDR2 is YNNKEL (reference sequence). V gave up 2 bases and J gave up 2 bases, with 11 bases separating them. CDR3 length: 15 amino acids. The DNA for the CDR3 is TGTGCCAGCAGCCAAACTGTCACCCTCACAGATACGCAGTATTTT. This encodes CASSQTVTLTDTQYF.